The clone carrying this TCR beta chain was recorded only once. What it binds is unknown. Per sample, around 100,000 TCR templates were assayed. Some clones are missing from TCRdb's copy, which holds only in-frame ones; the method was immunoSEQ multiplex PCR. The sample lists some 88,000 clones, approximately 90% occurring once. Trimming cost V 4 bases and J 4 bases, with 18 bases left between them. The CDR3 extends over 16 amino acids. CDR1 SGHDT and CDR2 YYEEEE come from the germline V gene. The data were obtained in a study of siplizumab effects on memory and regulatory T cells. Study-wide results and limits: Mean Treg-derived proportions of mappable alloreactive CD4+ clones were around 70% for siplizumab and roughly 27% for controls. Whether proliferating Tregs in siplizumab cultures suppress was not functionally confirmed. Alloreactive sequences whose origin lay in unstimulated CD4+ memory cells were significantly reduced by siplizumab.

Material: CD4+ T cells sorted from blood. The chain joins TRBV5-6 to TRBJ1-3; the D is unclear. The source is a human donor in good health. The CDR3 is CASSEIGRFVGNTIYF. The CDR3 bases are TGTGCCAGCAGCGAAATCGGGCGGTTTGTGGGAAACACCATATATTTT.